The 12 T cell receptor beta chains in this list originate from one sample, sequenced in a study of blood T cells in healthy people across ages. The second PCR ran about 6 to 12 cycles with a sample-barcoded 5' primer and J-beta primers. In TCRdb, the 5' RACE reads were re-called with MiXCR into one record per CDR3 protein. Here the sample spans about 680,000 distinct CDR3 sequences, more than 40% being singletons. The specimen was blood. Receptor source: a woman between 55 and 75 years old in good health.

The chain carries TRBV10-3 and TRBJ1-2; no firm D call. Trimming pared 2 bases from V and 1 base from J, leaving 8 bases between. The CDR3 contains 14 residues. CDR1 and CDR2 from the germline V gene are ENHRY and SYGVKD. The CDR3 coding sequence is TGTGCCATCAGTGAGGGGGTCAGTAACTATGGCTACACCTTC. Its translation: CAISEGVSNYGYTF.

V gene TRBV29-1 combines with J gene TRBJ1-1; weak D call: TRBD1 (5 bases). This CDR3 region has 15 residues. With 7 bases removed from V and 0 bases from J, the gap between germline ends came to 18 bases. Germline V lookup: CDR1 SQVTM, CDR2 ANQGSEA. CDR3 coding DNA: TGCAGCGCCCGAGCCGGGGGGGGGATGAACACTGAAGCTTTCTTT. Protein product: CSARAGGGMNTEAFF.

V and J are TRBV7-9 and TRBJ1-1, with D possibly being TRBD1 (5 bases). CDR1 SEHNR and CDR2 FQNEAQ come from the germline V gene (reference sequence). The V gene lost 4 bases and the J gene lost 0 bases, with 12 bases spanning the gap. The CDR3 has 15 residues. CDR3 sequence (DNA): TGTGCCAGCAGCTCCATGACAGTTATGAACACTGAAGCTTTCTTT. This translates into CASSSMTVMNTEAFF.

A note on this clonotype: A much larger clone lies a single base off, so this may be a read error. The V gene is TRBV19, the J gene TRBJ1-1; unclear D gene. Germline assignment: CDR1 LNHDA and CDR2 SQIVND (reference sequence). There are 13 residues in the CDR3. The CDR3: CASRRWAFTGAFF. Here the CDR3 DNA reads TGTGCCAGTAGGAGGTGGGCCTTCACTGGAGCTTTCTTT.

This chain uses TRBV27 with TRBJ2-7, with D perhaps given as TRBD1 or TRBD2 (5 bases each). V lost 3 bases and J 5 bases, leaving 17 bases between the germline ends. The CDR3 loop spans 15 amino acids. Germline V gene lookup returns CDR1 MNHEY and CDR2 SMNVEV (reference sequence). CDR3 sequence reads: CASSFLGAGADEQYF. CDR3 in DNA: TGTGCCAGCAGTTTTTTAGGGGCCGGGGCGGACGAGCAGTACTTC.

V is TRBV4-3 and J is TRBJ2-3, with D maybe TRBD1 (5 bases). The germline CDR1 and CDR2 sequences are LGHNA and YSLEER. This CDR3 is built from 15 residues. Trimming shortened V by 1 base and J by 2 bases, and 10 bases separated the two germline ends. The CDR3 here is CASSQVSGYTDTQYF. CDR3 in DNA: TGCGCCAGCAGCCAAGTTTCAGGGTACACAGATACGCAGTATTTT.

This clonotype appeared once. The J gene is TRBJ1-2, the V gene TRBV21-1. TRBV21-1 is a documented pseudogene. The length of the CDR3 is 14 residues. CDR3 region: CASSKRGREGGYTF. CDR3 DNA: TGTGCCAGCAGCAAAAGAGGCAGGGAGGGGGGCTACACCTTC.

In DNA, the CDR3 is TGTGCCAGCAGTTACACCGCGCCAGGCCTCTATGGCTACACCTTC. This gives the protein CASSYTAPGLYGYTF. This chain connects TRBV6-2 or TRBV6-3 to TRBJ1-2; D uncertain. Germline CDR1 and CDR2: MNHEY and SVGEGT. The CDR3 has 15 amino acids. V lost 2 bases to trimming and J lost 4 bases, with 14 bases between them.

This sequence joins TRBV6-2 or TRBV6-3 and TRBJ1-6; D not certain. Trimming pared 5 bases from V and 10 bases from J, leaving 12 bases between. The CDR3 is made up of 13 amino acids. The germline V gene has CDR1 MNHEY and CDR2 SVGEGT. CDR3 sequence (DNA): TGTGCCAGCAGTCTCCTCAGGAACTCACCCCTCCACTTT. Its translation: CASSLLRNSPLHF.

This clonotype occurred many times. The chain combines TRBV12-3 or TRBV12-4 with TRBJ2-5; possibly TRBD2 for D (7 bases). CDR3 size: 14 residues. V was clipped by 5 bases and J by 5 bases, with 15 bases between them. The CDR3 bases are TGTGCCAGCAGTCGCGCGGGGGCGCAGGAGACCCAGTACTTC. Translating gives CASSRAGAQETQYF.

The table lists this clonotype with a few counts. This sequence joins TRBV5-1 and TRBJ2-5, with TRBD2 identical over 15 bases. The junction had 10 bases not matched to a gene; V was cut back by 4 bases and J by 3 bases. The CDR3 runs 18 residues. Germline V gives CDR1 SGHRS, CDR2 YFSETQ. CDR3 amino acids: CASSPGLAGGRGEETQYF. CDR3 in DNA: TGCGCCAGCAGCCCGGGACTAGCGGGAGGCAGGGGTGAAGAGACCCAGTACTTC.

This chain joins TRBV27 and TRBJ1-2; D unclear. The germline V gene encodes CDR1 MNHEY and CDR2 SMNVEV (reference sequence). This CDR3 contains 14 residues. V shed 5 bases and J shed 4 bases, with 14 bases lying between them. The CDR3 sequence: CASSPFEDAYGYTF. DNA for the CDR3: TGTGCCAGCAGTCCGTTCGAGGATGCCTATGGCTACACCTTC.